This T cell receptor (beta chain) was recovered during a study of blood T cell repertoires in COVID-19. Background on the study: From T cells, B-cell-depleted T cells, or PBMCs came the material, which was cDNA or gDNA.

The CDR3 has 15 residues. Trimming shortened V by 0 bases and J by 3 bases, and 13 bases separated the two germline ends. The V gene's germline CDR1 is SGHKS and CDR2 YYEKEE (reference sequence). As originally analysed: Researchers report that nucleated cell counts were estimated from reference gene primer amplification. Data came from immunoSEQ multiplex PCR; TCRdb stores just in-frame clones and leaves some out. The V and J calls and the clone size are those of that table, but D and trimming were determined from the DNA. This repertoire shows roughly 100,000 clones, 84% found once; its top ten account for around 10%.

The sequencing input was peripheral blood. The J gene is TRBJ2-7, the V gene TRBV5-5; tentative D call: TRBD1 (6 bases). The sequence was collected from a man in his forties or fifties with active or convalescent COVID-19. CDR3 sequence: CASSLEQGNIYEQYF. CDR3 DNA sequence: TGTGCCAGCAGCTTGGAGCAGGGGAACATCTACGAGCAGTACTTC.